This record concerns one T cell receptor (beta chain) sequence. The V end lost 4 bases, the J end lost 1 base, and 4 bases lay between the germline ends. This CDR3 is 12 amino acids long. Germline CDR1 reads ENHRY; CDR2 reads SYGVKD. The data belong to a study of tumor-infiltrating lymphocytes in localized non-small cell lung cancer. Method: immunoSEQ multiplex PCR; TCRdb's copy keeps in-frame clones and lacks some. The table shows about 1,500 clones, with 85% occurring only once. The material sequenced was lung tumor tissue. V usage is TRBV10-3 and J usage is TRBJ1-1; no clear D. This TCR was sampled from a human donor with non-small cell lung cancer. CDR3: CAISVGNTEAFF. The CDR3 DNA is TGTGCCATCAGTGTGGGGAACACTGAAGCTTTCTTT.